The table lists the clone carrying this TCR beta chain with many counts. Antigen: not known. This sample is part of a study of T cells after posttransplantation cyclophosphamide. Findings and limits, study-wide: Recipient CMV seropositivity and CMV reactivation strongly tracked TRB clonality. Donor CD8+ memory clones often dominated recipient blood repertoires at later times.

The V segment lost 1 base and the J segment 2 bases; nucleotides outside the gene matches: 8. The CDR3 is made up of 17 amino acids. Germline V lookup: CDR1 SEHNR, CDR2 FQNEAQ (reference sequence). Libraries were prepared by immunoSEQ multiplex PCR; TCRdb keeps only in-frame clonotypes and omits some of them. There are just under 7,500 clones in the sample, none observed a single time. Treatment was busulfan-fludarabine conditioning, a marrow graft, and cyclophosphamide on days +3 and +4. The sample was PBMCs, taken after allogeneic stem cell transplant with posttransplant cyclophosphamide. The sequence came from a male patient aged 45-60 years who received an allogeneic stem cell transplant from an unrelated donor, was CMV-positive, and had acute GVHD only. The graft donor may be the source of some T cells. V gene TRBV7-9 combines with J gene TRBJ2-7; 10 bases agree with TRBD2. CDR3 in amino acids: CASSLVTTSGSTYEQYF. CDR3 DNA sequence: TGTGCCAGCAGCTTAGTTACGACTAGCGGGTCCACCTACGAGCAGTACTTC.